The 7 T cell receptor beta chains listed next were all sequenced from one sample in a study of T cells in Graves' hyperthyroidism and ophthalmopathy. TCR beta CDR3 sequences were amplified from RNA transcripts. With the HTBI primer set, the TCR CDR3 went through a first round of RT-PCR. From the multiplex PCR reads, TCRdb called clonotypes with MiXCR, one entry per CDR3 protein. The profile covers more than 300,000 distinct CDR3 sequences, with over 11% appearing a single time and around 24% taken by the ten largest. The sequenced material came from blood. Every receptor here comes from a woman in her 30s with Graves' hyperthyroidism.

In its sample, this clonotype was seen many times. The genes are TRBV10-3 and TRBJ1-5, with D hard to call. The V gene lost 4 bases and the J gene lost 5 bases, with 15 bases spanning the gap. The CDR3 is 15 residues long. Germline assignment: CDR1 ENHRY and CDR2 SYGVKD. CDR3 coding DNA: TGTGCCATCAGTGCCTCCCAAAACCTAGATCAGCCCCAGCATTTT. It is translated as CAISASQNLDQPQHF.

This clonotype was found a few times. The rearrangement uses TRBV27 and TRBJ2-7, with 11 bases lining up with TRBD2. There are 16 residues in the CDR3. V dropped 5 bases and J dropped 6; count of bases not matched to a gene: 12. Germline V gene data show CDR1 as MNHEY and CDR2 as SMNVEV (reference sequence). In DNA form, the CDR3 reads TGTGCCAGCAGTCTGCTAGCCCTAGCGGGAGGAGGCGAGCAGTACTTC. It translates to CASSLLALAGGGEQYF.

As for this clonotype: A much larger clonotype is one base distant, so this may be a read error. Lacking the conserved final phenylalanine or tryptophan, this CDR3 likely reflects a read error. The DNA is left out, because the CDR3 cannot be placed on it with certainty; the CDR3 is given as TCRdb lists it. The chain has TRBV28 and TRBJ2-7; no DNA check was done on the table's D call, TRBD1. The CDR3 numbers 12 amino acids, ends counted. Germline V gives CDR1 MDHEN, CDR2 SYDVKM. CDR3 in amino acids: CASRLTTPQMYL.

The chain employs TRBV12-3 or TRBV12-4 and TRBJ2-2; no definite D call. Trimming took 2 bases from V and 5 from J, leaving 9 bases between them. The CDR3 consists of 14 residues. Here the CDR3 DNA reads TGTGCCAGCAGTTTAATGTCTTTAACCGGGGAGCTGTTTTTT. Protein sequence: CASSLMSLTGELFF.

This clonotype has at least ten counts. V usage is TRBV27 and J usage is TRBJ2-1, with D tentatively TRBD1 (5 bases). Germline-derived CDR1 and CDR2 are MNHEY and SMNVEV (reference sequence). The CDR3 is made up of 14 amino acids. Trimming removed 4 bases from V and 9 bases from J, with 16 bases in between. The CDR3 DNA sequence: TGTGCCAGCAGTTGGGGCCGGATACCAGCTGAGCAGTTCTTC. It is translated as CASSWGRIPAEQFF.

This clonotype came up a few times. The chain links TRBV7-2 to TRBJ2-1, with D perhaps given as TRBD1 or TRBD2 (5 bases each). This CDR3 is 17 amino acids long. The V end was cut by 4 bases, the J end by 1 base, with 17 bases between. Germline assignment: CDR1 SGHTA and CDR2 FQGNSA. CDR3 region: CASSSSSPWGSYNEQFF. The DNA of the CDR3 is TGTGCCAGCAGCTCGTCCTCCCCATGGGGGTCCTACAATGAGCAGTTCTTC.

This clonotype was detected a few times. In DNA form, the CDR3 reads TGTGCCAGCAGTTACGCCCCCGGGACAGGCAAATACAATGAGCAGTTCTTC. Protein: CASSYAPGTGKYNEQFF. V gene TRBV6-5 combines with J gene TRBJ2-1; 8 bases are a match to TRBD1. This CDR3 has 17 amino acids. J gave up 4 bases and V 2 bases, and 10 bases lay outside the gene matches. Per germline, CDR1 MNHEY and CDR2 SVGAGI.